The rows below give T cell receptor beta chains drawn from one sample of a study of OX40 agonist ivuxolimab in advanced cancers. Clones were sequenced by immunoSEQ multiplex PCR, and TCRdb holds only the in-frame ones, with some missing. The sample gives over 9,500 clones, roughly 67% of which show up once; 20% to 30% is in the top ten. The sample in question was CD4+ or CD8+ T cells sorted from blood, obtained in a trial of the OX40 agonist ivuxolimab. Source of these receptors: an adult with an advanced solid tumor such as melanoma, head and neck, liver or kidney cancer. Each CDR3 is given with its conserved first and last residue. The order of the fields is J gene, V gene, clone size, D gene, CDR3 DNA, CDR3 protein. A D gene is named only where the DNA matches it firmly. Expanded clones get a size class; other rows say once, few or many, or leave the size out.

TRBJ2-5,TRBV7-9,.,.,TGTGCCAGCAGCCAAGACAGCCACCAAGAGACCCAGTACTTC,CASSQDSHQETQYF
TRBJ2-3,TRBV5-4,.,TRBD2,TGTGCCAGCAGCACATCTGGAGCGGGGGTATCAGATACGCAGTATTTT,CASSTSGAGVSDTQYF
TRBJ2-1,TRBV7-9,.,.,TGTGCCAGCAGCTCGGACTCCGGGATAGGAAGCCTCAATGAGCAGTTCTTC,CASSSDSGIGSLNEQFF
TRBJ2-7,TRBV29-1,.,.,TGCAGCGTTGCGCGGGACTACGAGCAGTACTTC,CSVARDYEQYF
TRBJ2-4,TRBV4-3,.,.,TGCGCCAGCAGCCGCGACCTGGACCACATTCAGTACTTC,CASSRDLDHIQYF
TRBJ1-3,TRBV7-8,.,TRBD1,TGTGCCAGCAGCCTACAGGGGGTAGGAAACACCATATATTTT,CASSLQGVGNTIYF
TRBJ2-2,TRBV9,few,TRBD2,TGTGCCAGCAATCCCGCGGGAGAAGGCTACACCGGGGAGCTGTTTTTT,CASNPAGEGYTGELFF
TRBJ2-1,TRBV19,.,.,TGTGCCAGTAGAAACGGACCTGAGCAGTTCTTC,CASRNGPEQFF
TRBJ2-1,TRBV6-6,.,.,TGTGCCAGCAGTTACGCCTTGTACAATGAGCAGTTCTTC,CASSYALYNEQFF
TRBJ2-7,TRBV5-1,.,.,TGCGCCAGCCTGAAAGTGGGTAGCGGCAACCACGAGCAGTACTTC,CASLKVGSGNHEQYF